A single sample gave rise to the 26 T cell receptor beta chains below, sequenced in a study of cytomegalovirus exposure and HLA in healthy donors. The primer mix had 60 Vbeta and 13 Jbeta primers. Some clones are missing from TCRdb's copy, which holds only in-frame ones; the method was immunoSEQ multiplex PCR. The sample shows under 200,000 clones, around 83% of them seen only once. The sample taken for sequencing was PBMCs. Receptors were obtained from a man in his fifties in good health and CMV-seropositive.

This chain links TRBV15 with TRBJ1-5; 10 bases map to TRBD1. Germline V CDR1 and CDR2: LNHNV, YYDKDF (reference sequence). This CDR3 is built from 15 residues. V gave up 5 bases and J gave up 7 bases; unmatched junction bases: 8. DNA of the CDR3: TGTGCCACCAGCGCCGACAGGGGGCGAAGCCAGCCCCAGCATTTT. Residues: CATSADRGRSQPQHF.

The rearrangement joins TRBV27 to TRBJ1-1; D gene unclear. Trimming pared 6 bases from V and 2 bases from J, leaving 16 bases between. CDR3 length: 15 residues. Germline V CDR1 and CDR2: MNHEY, SMNVEV (reference sequence). The CDR3 DNA is TGTGCCAGCAGCGTTGGCGGGTGGGGAAACACTGAAGCTTTCTTT. It encodes CASSVGGWGNTEAFF.

V usage is TRBV5-4 and J usage is TRBJ1-2, with TRBD1 matching 7 bases. Germline-derived CDR1 and CDR2 are SGHNT and YYREEE (reference sequence). V shed 3 bases and J 0 bases; nucleotides not matched to a gene: 2. The CDR3 length is 14 residues. CDR3 in DNA: TGTGCCAGCAGCTACAGGGGAACTAACTATGGCTACACCTTC. It codes for CASSYRGTNYGYTF. Combining the CDR3 with reference TRBV5-4 and TRBJ1-2 gives the whole variable domain ETGVTQSPTHLIKTRGQQVTLRCSSQSGHNTVSWYQQALGQGPQFIFQYYREEENGRGNFPPRFSGLQFPNYSSELNVNALELDDSALYLCASSYRGTNYGYTFGSGTRLTVV.

This chain joins TRBV4-1 and TRBJ2-2; 10 bases map to TRBD1. The CDR3 runs to 15 residues. V shed 1 base and J 4 bases; nucleotides not matched to a gene: 0. CDR1 and CDR2 (germline): MGHRA, YSYEKL. This CDR3 reads CASSQGTGGTGELFF. As DNA, the CDR3 is TGCGCCAGCAGCCAAGGGACAGGGGGCACCGGGGAGCTGTTTTTT.

Note on this clone: Other DNA sequences in the same sample also yield this CDR3. The V gene is TRBV6-5, the J gene TRBJ2-5; unclear D gene. Germline assignment: CDR1 MNHEY and CDR2 SVGAGI. Trimming stripped 6 bases from V and 7 bases from J, with 15 bases between. This CDR3 comprises 13 residues. The CDR3 loop is CASSAALRGTQYF. The CDR3 DNA sequence: TGTGCCAGCAGCGCGGCCTTACGTGGGACCCAGTACTTC.

The rearrangement joins TRBV9 to TRBJ2-3, with D possibly being TRBD2 (6 bases). Germline assignment: CDR1 SGDLS and CDR2 YYNGEE. V lost 0 bases to trimming and J lost 6 bases, with 11 bases between them. CDR3 length: 14 residues. CDR3 coding DNA: TGTGCCAGCAGCGTAGCCCCGCGGGATGATACGCAGTATTTT. It encodes CASSVAPRDDTQYF. Based on the CDR3 plus reference TRBV9 and TRBJ2-3, the full variable domain is DSGVTQTPKHLITATGQRVTLRCSPRSGDLSVYWYQQSLDQGLQFLIQYYNGEERAKGNILERFSAQQFPDLHSELNLSSLELGDSALYFCASSVAPRDDTQYFGPGTRLTVL.

The chain combines TRBV5-1 with TRBJ2-1; tentatively, D is TRBD1 (6 bases). Between the trimmed V and J ends, which lost 5 bases and 6 bases, there was a span of 15 bases. The CDR3 spans 14 residues. Germline loops: CDR1 SGHRS, CDR2 YFSETQ. The CDR3 protein is CASSSGQLLNEQFF. The CDR3 DNA sequence: TGCGCCAGCAGTTCCGGACAGCTACTCAATGAGCAGTTCTTC. The variable domain in full, completed from reference TRBV5-1 and TRBJ2-1, reads KAGVTQTPRYLIKTRGQQVTLSCSPISGHRSVSWYQQTPGQGLQFLFEYFSETQRNKGNFPGRFSGRQFSNSRSEMNVSTLELGDSALYLCASSSGQLLNEQFFGPGTRLTVL.

This sequence joins TRBV18 and TRBJ1-6; TRBD1 might be the D (5 bases). This CDR3 is built from 16 residues. Per the germline V gene, CDR1 is KGHSH and CDR2 is LQKENI. Trimming took off 4 bases at V and 9 bases at J, with 19 bases between the two ends. CDR3 region: CASSLGGPTSGSPLHF. CDR3 in DNA: TGTGCCAGCTCACTCGGGGGACCGACAAGCGGTTCACCCCTCCACTTT.

This rearrangement joins TRBV30 to TRBJ1-5; 7 bases fit TRBD1. Trimming removed 3 bases from V and 6 bases from J; junction bases left unmatched: 8. The CDR3 is 14 residues long. CDR1 GTSNPN and CDR2 SVGIG come from the germline V gene (reference sequence). The CDR3 is CAWSPGQEGQPQHF. The DNA for the CDR3 is TGTGCCTGGAGCCCAGGACAGGAGGGTCAGCCCCAGCATTTT.

The chain combines TRBV7-3 with TRBJ2-5, with a tentative D call TRBD2 (6 bases). Per germline, CDR1 SGHTA and CDR2 FQGTGA. Trimming left V 1 base short and J 5 bases short, with 11 bases between. The CDR3 sequence is 14 residues long. The CDR3 spells CASSLSPAGETQYF. CDR3 DNA: TGTGCCAGCAGCTTAAGTCCTGCGGGGGAGACCCAGTACTTC.

The chain carries TRBV9 and TRBJ2-7, with TRBD2 identical over 7 bases. Trimming took 0 bases from V and 2 from J; bases not matched to a gene: 5. Germline V CDR1 and CDR2: SGDLS, YYNGEE. The CDR3 consists of 15 residues. The CDR3 coding sequence is TGTGCCAGCAGCGTAGCTAACGGGGGGACCTACGAGCAGTACTTC. Residues: CASSVANGGTYEQYF.

This clone has only a few counts. The J gene is TRBJ2-3, the V gene TRBV2; 8 bases align to TRBD2. V was clipped by 0 bases and J by 4 bases; unmatched bases: 9. Germline loops: CDR1 SNHLY, CDR2 FYNNEI. This CDR3 region has 17 residues. The CDR3 here is CASSEAGGLVWADTQYF. The CDR3 DNA reads TGTGCCAGCAGTGAAGCGGGGGGACTAGTCTGGGCAGATACGCAGTATTTT. Variable domain in full (rest from reference TRBV2 and TRBJ2-3): EPEVTQTPSHQVTQMGQEVILRCVPISNHLYFYWYRQILGQKVEFLVSFYNNEISEKSEIFDDQFSVERPDGSNFTLKIRSTKLEDSAMYFCASSEAGGLVWADTQYFGPGTRLTVL.

The V call is TRBV5-5, the J call TRBJ1-1, with 9 bases identical to TRBD1. V lost 1 base to trimming and J lost 4 bases; unmatched junction nucleotides: 8. Germline CDR1 is SGHKS and CDR2 is YYEKEE (reference sequence). The CDR3 extends over 16 amino acids. As DNA, the CDR3 is TGTGCCAGCAGCTTGTTGGGACAGGGAGGGGTCACTGAAGCTTTCTTT. It encodes CASSLLGQGGVTEAFF. Supplemented by reference TRBV5-5 and TRBJ1-1, the full variable domain reads DAGVTQSPTHLIKTRGQQVTLRCSPISGHKSVSWYQQVLGQGPQFIFQYYEKEERGRGNFPDRFSARQFPNYSSELNVNALLLGDSALYLCASSLLGQGGVTEAFFGQGTRLTVV.

The chain employs TRBV9 and TRBJ1-3; D is unclear. CDR3 length equals 17 residues. Germline lookup yields CDR1 SGDLS and CDR2 YYNGEE. V was trimmed by 0 bases and J by 0 bases, leaving 13 bases between them. The CDR3 here is CASSVGLSPSSGNTIYF. The CDR3 bases are TGTGCCAGCAGCGTAGGGCTTAGCCCGAGCTCTGGAAACACCATATATTTT.

The chain combines TRBV5-1 with TRBJ1-4; a weak D match, TRBD1 (5 bases). The V gene's germline CDR1 is SGHRS and CDR2 YFSETQ. V was shortened by 6 bases and J by 5 bases, with 14 bases between the two germline ends. CDR3 length: 14 residues. The DNA of the CDR3 is TGCGCCAGCACGGAGACAGAGAGGAATGAAAAACTGTTTTTT. It codes for CASTETERNEKLFF.

The chain joins TRBV18 to TRBJ1-5; 8 positions match TRBD1. Per the germline V gene, CDR1 is KGHSH and CDR2 is LQKENI. V was pared by 1 base and J by 0 bases, with 11 bases of the junction left unmatched. This CDR3 contains 19 residues. This CDR3 reads CASSPLHDRGINSNQPQHF. The CDR3 nucleotides read TGTGCCAGCTCACCACTTCACGACAGGGGAATCAATAGCAATCAGCCCCAGCATTTT.

The V and J genes are TRBV6-5 and TRBJ1-6, with a tentative D call TRBD1 (6 bases). The V and J ends lost 5 bases and 10 bases respectively, with 15 bases between them. From germline, CDR1 is MNHEY and CDR2 SVGAGI. The CDR3 loop spans 14 amino acids. The CDR3 DNA reads as TGTGCCAGCAGTCCCACAGGGACCTCGTCACCCCTCCACTTT. This sequence encodes CASSPTGTSSPLHF.

V gene TRBV6-6 combines with J gene TRBJ1-1, with TRBD1 matching over 7 bases. With V trimmed by 6 bases and J by 1 base, 5 bases remained unmatched. There are 14 residues in the CDR3. CDR1 and CDR2 from the germline V gene are MNHNY and SVGAGI (reference sequence). The CDR3 sequence: CASRLGQPNTEAFF. CDR3 in DNA: TGTGCCAGCAGACTGGGACAGCCGAACACTGAAGCTTTCTTT.

This chain connects TRBV5-5 to TRBJ2-2; 8 bases fit TRBD2. J was trimmed by 0 bases and V by 3 bases; bases with no gene match: 10. The CDR3 length is 18 residues. CDR1 is SGHKS and CDR2 is YYEKEE in the germline V gene (reference sequence). This CDR3 is CASSSSHGGVTNTGELFF. The DNA for the CDR3 is TGTGCCAGCAGCTCATCCCACGGGGGGGTCACGAACACCGGGGAGCTGTTTTTT.

The chain joins TRBV19 to TRBJ1-5, with a weak D call TRBD1 (5 bases). The ends were cut back, 4 bases at V and 2 bases at J, with 18 bases in the middle. The CDR3 extends over 17 amino acids. Germline-derived CDR1 and CDR2 are LNHDA and SQIVND (reference sequence). The CDR3 protein is CASSKGQRQGRNQPQHF. The CDR3 coding sequence is TGTGCCAGTAGTAAAGGACAACGGCAGGGTCGCAATCAGCCCCAGCATTTT.

This rearrangement joins TRBV6-4 to TRBJ2-2; D unresolved. The V gene's germline CDR1 is MRHNA and CDR2 SNTAGT. Trimming shortened V by 1 base and J by 0 bases, and 3 bases separated the two germline ends. The CDR3 contains 14 residues. The CDR3: CASSDWPNTGELFF. The CDR3 region has the DNA TGTGCCAGCAGTGACTGGCCGAACACCGGGGAGCTGTTTTTT.

The chain uses TRBV27 and TRBJ2-7, with 7 bases that match TRBD1. The CDR3 spans 14 residues. CDR1 is MNHEY, CDR2 SMNVEV, per germline (reference sequence). Unmatched junction bases numbered 7, after V lost 6 bases and J lost 2 bases. This CDR3 reads CASSPGQSTYEQYF. In DNA form, the CDR3 reads TGTGCCAGCAGCCCGGGACAGTCCACCTACGAGCAGTACTTC.

This clone was seen a single time. The chain carries TRBV10-3 and TRBJ2-5, with D possibly matching TRBD1 (5 bases). V lost 5 bases to trimming and J lost 4 bases, with 17 bases between them. Germline CDR1 reads ENHRY; CDR2 reads SYGVKD. CDR3 size: 15 residues. CDR3: CAISPVAGPGETQYF. The CDR3 nucleotides read TGTGCCATCAGTCCGGTAGCAGGGCCCGGAGAGACCCAGTACTTC.

The chain employs TRBV6-5 and TRBJ2-3; D may be TRBD1 (5 bases). This CDR3 spans 15 amino acids. The germline CDR1 and CDR2 sequences are MNHEY and SVGAGI. V lost 5 bases and J lost 4, with 16 bases in between. The CDR3 spells CASSPGLTVPDTQYF. CDR3 nucleotide sequence: TGTGCCAGCAGTCCGGGCCTGACAGTGCCAGATACGCAGTATTTT.

The rearrangement joins TRBV2 to TRBJ1-5, with D maybe TRBD1 (6 bases). The CDR3 totals 14 residues. Per germline, CDR1 SNHLY and CDR2 FYNNEI. The V and J ends lost 5 bases and 4 bases respectively, with 12 bases between them. Written as DNA, the CDR3 is TGTGCCAGCAGTACCCGGGACACGAATCAGCCCCAGCATTTT. Protein sequence: CASSTRDTNQPQHF.

The rearrangement links TRBV11-3 to TRBJ1-1; a possible D gene is TRBD1 (5 bases). The CDR3 has 15 residues. V shed 5 bases and J shed 6 bases, with 19 bases lying between them. The germline gives CDR1 SGHNT, CDR2 YENEEA. CDR3 nucleotide sequence: TGTGCCAGCAGCCCCCGGGGGGAAAGGTCTGCTGAAGCTTTCTTT. Translation gives CASSPRGERSAEAFF.